These 9 T cell receptor beta chains originate from one sample sequenced in a study of blood T cell repertoires in COVID-19. Libraries were prepared by immunoSEQ multiplex PCR; TCRdb keeps only in-frame clonotypes and omits some of them. The sample carries about 270,000 clones, 82% recorded once. Material: peripheral blood. The receptors originated from a woman under 30 with acute or convalescent COVID-19.

This clone was seen a single time. The V gene is TRBV7-9, the J gene TRBJ2-1, with 11 bases lining up with TRBD2. The J segment lost 3 bases and the V segment lost 5 bases, leaving 6 bases of the junction unmatched. The CDR3 length is 16 residues. The germline V gene encodes CDR1 SEHNR and CDR2 FQNEAQ (reference sequence). The CDR3 DNA follows: TGTGCCAGCAGCCCCGGGACTAGCGGACACTACAATGAGCAGTTCTTC. Translated: CASSPGTSGHYNEQFF.

This clone occurred once. The chain couples TRBV5-1 to TRBJ2-1; 7 positions agree with TRBD2. Losses at the gene ends were 2 bases for V and 5 bases for J; bases not matched to a gene: 7. Germline-derived CDR1 and CDR2 are SGHRS and YFSETQ. CDR3 length: 15 residues. CDR3 amino acids: CASSFPGLTHNEQFF. DNA for the CDR3: TGCGCCAGCAGCTTTCCGGGACTAACCCACAATGAGCAGTTCTTC.

The rearrangement links TRBV6-6 to TRBJ2-1; 10 bases map to TRBD2. This CDR3 has 15 amino acids. V shed 9 bases, J shed 8 bases, and the junction held 13 bases outside the gene matches. The germline gives CDR1 MNHNY, CDR2 SVGAGI (reference sequence). In DNA form, the CDR3 reads TGTGCCAGTAGTATAGCGGGAGGCGGTATCGATGAGCAGTTCTTC. This codes for CASSIAGGGIDEQFF.

V gene TRBV5-1 combines with J gene TRBJ1-2, with 12 bases lining up with TRBD1. With V trimmed by 5 bases and J by 3 bases, 11 bases remained unmatched. This CDR3 has 17 amino acids. CDR1 is SGHRS, CDR2 YFSETQ, per germline. CDR3 protein: CASRPPGGQGADYGYTF. The DNA of the CDR3 is TGCGCCAGCAGGCCCCCGGGGGGACAGGGGGCAGACTATGGCTACACCTTC. The full variable domain, with the rest looked up from reference TRBV5-1 and TRBJ1-2, is KAGVTQTPRYLIKTRGQQVTLSCSPISGHRSVSWYQQTPGQGLQFLFEYFSETQRNKGNFPGRFSGRQFSNSRSEMNVSTLELGDSALYLCASRPPGGQGADYGYTFGSGTRLTVV.

Here the CDR3 reads CASSQDAREWGNEQFF. The CDR3 DNA reads as TGCGCCAGCAGCCAAGATGCGCGGGAGTGGGGCAATGAGCAGTTCTTC. V gene TRBV4-3 combines with J gene TRBJ2-1, with 7 bases lining up with TRBD2. Trimming removed 0 bases from V and 6 bases from J; junction bases left unmatched: 8. This CDR3 has 16 residues. The V gene's germline CDR1 is LGHNA and CDR2 YSLEER.

This chain uses TRBV3-1 (or the pseudogene TRBV3-2) with TRBJ2-7, with D perhaps TRBD1 (6 bases). Germline CDR1 LGHDT, CDR2 YNNKEL (reference sequence). The V end was cut by 1 base, the J end by 5 bases, with 9 bases between. CDR3 length: 13 residues. Here the CDR3 reads CASSQAGTNEQYF. The CDR3 DNA is TGTGCCAGCAGCCAAGCCGGGACAAACGAGCAGTACTTC.

This clone was detected only a few times. The chain recombines TRBV15 with TRBJ2-1, with D maybe TRBD2 (6 bases). The CDR3 consists of 16 residues. V was clipped by 4 bases and J by 4 bases, with 17 bases between them. The germline CDR1 and CDR2 sequences are LNHNV and YYDKDF (reference sequence). The CDR3 loop reads CATSTGTGTLYNEQFF. CDR3 DNA sequence: TGTGCCACCAGCACGGGCACCGGGACTTTATACAATGAGCAGTTCTTC.

As concerns this clone: One end of the junction varies from germline; a read error may be responsible. J is TRBJ1-1 and V is TRBV6-5; 8 bases are a match to TRBD1. The CDR3 sequence is 13 residues long. CDR1 and CDR2 from the germline V gene are MNHEY and SVGAGI. CDR3 residues: CASSPGTGLEGSF. The CDR3 DNA reads TGTGCCAGCAGCCCCGGGACAGGCCTAGAGGGGTCCTTT.

This clone showed up just once. The rearrangement links TRBV7-2 to TRBJ2-7; D is perhaps TRBD1 (6 bases). The CDR3 is 15 residues long. Deletions cut 0 bases from V and 4 bases from J, with 13 bases between. Germline V gene lookup returns CDR1 SGHTA and CDR2 FQGNSA. DNA for the CDR3: TGTGCCAGCAGCTTAGCGGCAGGGGTGACGTACGAGCAGTACTTC. Translation: CASSLAAGVTYEQYF.